Shown below are 5 T cell receptor beta chains from a single sample sequenced in a study of blood T cell repertoires in COVID-19. Clones were sequenced by immunoSEQ multiplex PCR, and TCRdb holds only the in-frame ones, with some missing. The repertoire has about 130,000 clones, around four fifths of them found once; the top ten carry 15% to 20%. The material sequenced was PBMCs or T cells enriched from blood (not recorded which). These receptors all stem from a man in his thirties or forties who had recovered from COVID-19.

V usage is TRBV29-1 and J usage is TRBJ1-1, with 10 bases lining up with TRBD1. V dropped 4 bases and J dropped 5; count of bases not matched to a gene: 4. The CDR3 is made up of 13 amino acids. Germline CDR1 is SQVTM and CDR2 is ANQGSEA. The DNA for the CDR3 is TGCAGCGTTGCCGACAGGGGGCTTACTGAAGCTTTCTTT. This gives the protein CSVADRGLTEAFF.

The CDR3 DNA sequence: TGTGCCAGCAGCCAGGGTTCCTACAATGAGCAGTTCTTC. This codes for CASSQGSYNEQFF. This chain links TRBV28 with TRBJ2-1; D is perhaps TRBD1 (5 bases). With 6 bases removed from V and 1 base from J, the gap between germline ends came to 7 bases. CDR1 and CDR2 from the germline V gene are MDHEN and SYDVKM. The CDR3 spans 13 residues.

The rearrangement links TRBV2 to TRBJ2-7, with D unresolved. The ends were cut back, 3 bases at V and 2 bases at J, with 2 bases in the middle. This CDR3 region has 11 residues. Germline V gene sequence: CDR1 SNHLY, CDR2 FYNNEI. In nucleotides, the CDR3 is TGTGCCAGCAGTGACACCTACGAGCAGTACTTC. It yields the protein CASSDTYEQYF. The variable domain in full, completed from reference TRBV2 and TRBJ2-7, reads EPEVTQTPSHQVTQMGQEVILRCVPISNHLYFYWYRQILGQKVEFLVSFYNNEISEKSEIFDDQFSVERPDGSNFTLKIRSTKLEDSAMYFCASSDTYEQYFGPGTRLTVT.

The CDR3 here is CASKSANEKLFF. In DNA form, the CDR3 reads TGTGCCAGCAAGTCAGCTAATGAAAAACTGTTTTTT. This chain connects TRBV25-1 to TRBJ1-4; D is unclear. CDR1 MGHDK and CDR2 SYGVNS come from the germline V gene. This CDR3 has 12 amino acids. Trimming stripped 7 bases from V and 3 bases from J, with 6 bases between.

The chain has TRBV2 and TRBJ1-2; 8 nucleotides line up with TRBD1. CDR3 length equals 13 residues. Losses at the gene ends were 4 bases for V and 8 bases for J; bases not matched to a gene: 6. Germline-derived CDR1 and CDR2 are SNHLY and FYNNEI. The CDR3 DNA reads as TGTGCCAGCAGTGCACAGGGGGGGGTGGGCTACACCTTC. It is translated as CASSAQGGVGYTF.